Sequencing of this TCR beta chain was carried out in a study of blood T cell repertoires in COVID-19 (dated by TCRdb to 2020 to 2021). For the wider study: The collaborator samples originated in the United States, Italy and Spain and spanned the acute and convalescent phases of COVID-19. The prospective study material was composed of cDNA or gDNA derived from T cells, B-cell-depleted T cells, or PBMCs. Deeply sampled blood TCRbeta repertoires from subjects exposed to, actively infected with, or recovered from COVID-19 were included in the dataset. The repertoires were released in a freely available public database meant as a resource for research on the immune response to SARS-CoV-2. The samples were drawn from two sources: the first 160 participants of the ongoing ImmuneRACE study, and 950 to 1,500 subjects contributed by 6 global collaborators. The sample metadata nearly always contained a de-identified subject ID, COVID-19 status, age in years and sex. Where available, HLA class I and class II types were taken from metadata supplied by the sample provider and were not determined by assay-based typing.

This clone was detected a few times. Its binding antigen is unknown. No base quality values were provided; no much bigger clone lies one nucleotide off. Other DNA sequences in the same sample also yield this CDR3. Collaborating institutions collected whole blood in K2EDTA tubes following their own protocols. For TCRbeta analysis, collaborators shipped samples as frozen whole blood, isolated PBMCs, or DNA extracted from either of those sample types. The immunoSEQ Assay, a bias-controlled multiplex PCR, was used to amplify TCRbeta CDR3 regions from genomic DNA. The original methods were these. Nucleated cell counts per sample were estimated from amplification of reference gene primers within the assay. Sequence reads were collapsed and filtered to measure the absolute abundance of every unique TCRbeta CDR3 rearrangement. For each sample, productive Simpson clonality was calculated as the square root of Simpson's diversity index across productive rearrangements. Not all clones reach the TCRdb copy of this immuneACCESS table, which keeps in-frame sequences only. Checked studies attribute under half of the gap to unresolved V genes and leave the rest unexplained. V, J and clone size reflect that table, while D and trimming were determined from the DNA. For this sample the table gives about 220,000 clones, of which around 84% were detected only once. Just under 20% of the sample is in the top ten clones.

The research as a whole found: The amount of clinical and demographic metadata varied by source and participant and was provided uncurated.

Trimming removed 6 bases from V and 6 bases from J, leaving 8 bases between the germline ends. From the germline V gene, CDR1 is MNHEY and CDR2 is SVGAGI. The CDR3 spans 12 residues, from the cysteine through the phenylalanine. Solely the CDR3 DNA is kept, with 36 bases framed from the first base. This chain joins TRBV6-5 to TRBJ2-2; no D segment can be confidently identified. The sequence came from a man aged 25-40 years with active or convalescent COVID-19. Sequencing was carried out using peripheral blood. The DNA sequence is TGTGCCAGCAGACCCCAGGCCGGGGAGCTGTTTTTT. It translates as CASRPQAGELFF.